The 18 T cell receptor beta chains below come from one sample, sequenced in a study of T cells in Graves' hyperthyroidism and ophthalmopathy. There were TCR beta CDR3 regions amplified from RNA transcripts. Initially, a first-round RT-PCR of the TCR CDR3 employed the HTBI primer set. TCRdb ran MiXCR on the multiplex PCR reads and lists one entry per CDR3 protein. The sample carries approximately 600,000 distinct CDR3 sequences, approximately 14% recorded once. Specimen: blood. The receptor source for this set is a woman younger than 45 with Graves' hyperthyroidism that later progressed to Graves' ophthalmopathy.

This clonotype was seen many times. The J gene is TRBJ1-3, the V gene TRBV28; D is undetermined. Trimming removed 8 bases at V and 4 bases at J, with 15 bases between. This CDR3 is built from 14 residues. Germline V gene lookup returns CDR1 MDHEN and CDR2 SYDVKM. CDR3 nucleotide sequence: TGTGCCAGCGAAAAAAACTACCAGGGAAACACCATATATTTT. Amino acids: CASEKNYQGNTIYF.

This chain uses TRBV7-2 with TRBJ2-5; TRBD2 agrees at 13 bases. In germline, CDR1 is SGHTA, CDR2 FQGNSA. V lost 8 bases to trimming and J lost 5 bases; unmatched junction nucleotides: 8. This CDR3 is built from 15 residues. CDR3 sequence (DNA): TGTGCCAGCGGGACTAGCGGGGCCTCCCGGGAGACCCAGTACTTC. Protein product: CASGTSGASRETQYF.

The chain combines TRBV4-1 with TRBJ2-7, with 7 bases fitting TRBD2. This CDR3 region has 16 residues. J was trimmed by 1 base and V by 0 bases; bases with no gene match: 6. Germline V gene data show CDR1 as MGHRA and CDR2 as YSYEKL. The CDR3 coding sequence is TGCGCCAGCAGCCAAGATTGGGCGGGAGTGTCCTACGAGCAGTACTTC. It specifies CASSQDWAGVSYEQYF.

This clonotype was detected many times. CDR3 in DNA: TGTGCCATCAGTGAGTCGACGGGGGGTAACTATGGCTACACCTTC. It codes for CAISESTGGNYGYTF. The rearrangement uses TRBV10-3 and TRBJ1-2; TRBD1 is a possible D gene (5 bases). V dropped 0 bases and J dropped 1 base, with 9 bases sitting between them. This CDR3 comprises 15 residues. From germline, CDR1 is ENHRY and CDR2 SYGVKD.

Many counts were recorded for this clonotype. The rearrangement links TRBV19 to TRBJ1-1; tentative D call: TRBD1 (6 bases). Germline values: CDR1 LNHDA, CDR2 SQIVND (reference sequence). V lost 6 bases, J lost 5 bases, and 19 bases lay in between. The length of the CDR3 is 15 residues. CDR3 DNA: TGTGCCAGTAGGAAGATGGGGGGCTCGGAAACTGAAGCTTTCTTT. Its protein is CASRKMGGSETEAFF.

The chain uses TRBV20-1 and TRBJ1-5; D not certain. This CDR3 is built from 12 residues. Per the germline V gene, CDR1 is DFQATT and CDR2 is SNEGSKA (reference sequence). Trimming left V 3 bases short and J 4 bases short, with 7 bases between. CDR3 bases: TGCAGTGCTAGTGAGGAAAATCAGCCCCAGCATTTT. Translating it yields CSASEENQPQHF.

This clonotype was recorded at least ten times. CDR3 loop: CASSPYPLIGGYTF. CDR3 nucleotides: TGTGCCAGCAGTCCTTACCCATTAATCGGTGGCTACACCTTC. The chain recombines TRBV27 with TRBJ1-2; D gene unclear. The CDR3 contains 14 residues. The germline V gene has CDR1 MNHEY and CDR2 SMNVEV (reference sequence). The ends were cut back, 5 bases at V and 7 bases at J, with 17 bases in the middle.

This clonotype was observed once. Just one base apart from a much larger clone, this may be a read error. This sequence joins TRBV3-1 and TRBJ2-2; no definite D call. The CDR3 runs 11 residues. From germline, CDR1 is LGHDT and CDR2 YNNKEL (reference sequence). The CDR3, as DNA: TGTGCCCGCAGGACCGCCGGGGAGCTGTTTTTT. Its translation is CARRTAGELFF.

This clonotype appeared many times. The CDR3, as DNA: TGTGCCAGCAGCGTAGGGGTAGTCTCACCCCTCCACTTT. Translated: CASSVGVVSPLHF. The V call is TRBV2, the J call TRBJ1-6; TRBD1 might be the D (5 bases). In germline, CDR1 is SNHLY, CDR2 FYNNEI. The CDR3 consists of 13 residues. V gave up 6 bases and J gave up 10 bases, with 13 bases separating them.

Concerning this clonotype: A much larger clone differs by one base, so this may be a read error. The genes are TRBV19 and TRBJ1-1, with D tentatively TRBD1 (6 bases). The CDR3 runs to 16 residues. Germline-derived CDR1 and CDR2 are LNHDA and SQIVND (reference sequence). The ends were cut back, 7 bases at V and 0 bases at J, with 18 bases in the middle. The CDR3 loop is CASTPLGGGVNTEAFF. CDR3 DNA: TGTGCCAGTACCCCCCTGGGAGGGGGGGTGAACACTGAAGCTTTCTTT.

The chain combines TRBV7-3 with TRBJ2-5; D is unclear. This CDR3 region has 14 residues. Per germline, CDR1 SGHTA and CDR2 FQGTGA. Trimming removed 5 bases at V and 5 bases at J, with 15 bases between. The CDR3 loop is CASSPRPTRETQYF. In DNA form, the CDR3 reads TGTGCCAGCAGCCCCCGGCCGACCAGGGAGACCCAGTACTTC.

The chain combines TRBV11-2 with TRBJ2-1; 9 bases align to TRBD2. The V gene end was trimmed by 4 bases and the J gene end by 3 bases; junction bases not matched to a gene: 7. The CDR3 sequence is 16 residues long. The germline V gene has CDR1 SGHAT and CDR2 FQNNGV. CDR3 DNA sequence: TGTGCCAGCAGCTCGCGACTAGCGGAACACTACAATGAGCAGTTCTTC. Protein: CASSSRLAEHYNEQFF.

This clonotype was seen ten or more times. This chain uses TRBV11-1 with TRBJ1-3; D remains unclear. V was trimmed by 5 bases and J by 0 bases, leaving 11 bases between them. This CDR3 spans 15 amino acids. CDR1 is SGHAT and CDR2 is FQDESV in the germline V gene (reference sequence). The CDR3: CASSLQAFSGNTIYF. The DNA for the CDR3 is TGTGCCAGCAGCCTTCAGGCGTTCTCTGGAAACACCATATATTTT.

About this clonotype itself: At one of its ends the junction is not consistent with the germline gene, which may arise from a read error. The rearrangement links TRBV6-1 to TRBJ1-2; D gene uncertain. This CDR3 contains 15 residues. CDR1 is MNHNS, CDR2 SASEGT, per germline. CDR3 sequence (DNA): TGTGCCAGCGGGCGGGTTGCGACTTCTAATTATGGCTACACCTTC. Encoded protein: CASGRVATSNYGYTF.

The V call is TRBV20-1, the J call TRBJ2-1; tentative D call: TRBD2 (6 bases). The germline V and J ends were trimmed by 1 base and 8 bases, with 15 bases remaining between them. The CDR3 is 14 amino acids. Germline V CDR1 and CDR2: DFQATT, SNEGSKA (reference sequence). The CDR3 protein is CSARVQRVSYEQFF. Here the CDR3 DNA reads TGCAGTGCTAGAGTACAGCGGGTCTCGTATGAGCAGTTCTTC.

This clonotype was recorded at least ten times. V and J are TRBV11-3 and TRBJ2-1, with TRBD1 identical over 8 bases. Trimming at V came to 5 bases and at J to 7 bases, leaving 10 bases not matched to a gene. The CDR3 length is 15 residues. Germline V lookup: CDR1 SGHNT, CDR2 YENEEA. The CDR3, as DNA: TGTGCCAGCAGCGACTCTGACAGGGGCGGGAATGAGCAGTTCTTC. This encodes CASSDSDRGGNEQFF.

The CDR3 region is CASSFQVNQPQHF. DNA for the CDR3: TGTGCCAGCAGTTTTCAGGTCAATCAGCCCCAGCATTTT. The rearrangement uses TRBV12-3 or TRBV12-4 and TRBJ1-5; D is undetermined. The CDR3 runs 13 residues. V was clipped by 3 bases and J by 3 bases, with 6 bases between them.

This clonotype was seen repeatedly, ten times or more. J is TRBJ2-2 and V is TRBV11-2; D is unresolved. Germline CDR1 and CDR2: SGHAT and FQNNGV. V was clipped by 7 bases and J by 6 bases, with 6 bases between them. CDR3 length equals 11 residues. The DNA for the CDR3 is TGTGCCAGCACACGTGCCGGGGAGCTGTTTTTT. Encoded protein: CASTRAGELFF.